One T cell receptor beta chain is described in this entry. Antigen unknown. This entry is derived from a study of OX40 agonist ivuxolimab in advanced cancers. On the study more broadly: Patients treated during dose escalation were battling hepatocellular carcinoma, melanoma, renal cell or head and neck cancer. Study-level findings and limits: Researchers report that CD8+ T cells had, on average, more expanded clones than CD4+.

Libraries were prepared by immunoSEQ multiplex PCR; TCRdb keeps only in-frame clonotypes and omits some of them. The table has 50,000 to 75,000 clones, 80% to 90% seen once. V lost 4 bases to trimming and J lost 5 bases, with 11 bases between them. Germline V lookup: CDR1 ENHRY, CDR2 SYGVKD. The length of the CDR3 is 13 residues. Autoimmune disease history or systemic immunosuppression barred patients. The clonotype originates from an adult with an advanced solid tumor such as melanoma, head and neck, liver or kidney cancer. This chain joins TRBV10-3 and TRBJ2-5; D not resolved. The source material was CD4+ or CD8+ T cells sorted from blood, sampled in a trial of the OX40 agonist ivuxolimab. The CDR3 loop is CAISGVIGETQYF. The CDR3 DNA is TGTGCCATCAGTGGGGTCATTGGGGAGACCCAGTACTTC.